This T cell receptor (beta chain) is drawn from a study of blood T cell repertoires in COVID-19. Study as a whole: Acute and convalescent COVID-19 specimens originated in the United States, Italy and Spain. PBMCs, B-cell-depleted T cells, or T cells were the source of the cDNA or gDNA that made up the material.

Sequencing was performed with immunoSEQ multiplex PCR; in TCRdb, only in-frame clones are kept and a portion is missing. This sample has about 71,000 clones, with 86% found just once. This clone was observed a single time. The V segment lost 4 bases and the J segment 2 bases; nucleotides outside the gene matches: 0. This CDR3 spans 14 amino acids. Looked up from germline, CDR1 is SGHTA and CDR2 is FQGNSA. Sequenced sample: peripheral blood. The TCR comes from a man aged 45-65 years with active COVID-19. The genes are TRBV7-2 and TRBJ2-2; 8 bases are shared with TRBD2. CDR3: CASSWTSNTGELFF. CDR3 DNA: TGTGCCAGCAGCTGGACTAGCAACACCGGGGAGCTGTTTTTT.